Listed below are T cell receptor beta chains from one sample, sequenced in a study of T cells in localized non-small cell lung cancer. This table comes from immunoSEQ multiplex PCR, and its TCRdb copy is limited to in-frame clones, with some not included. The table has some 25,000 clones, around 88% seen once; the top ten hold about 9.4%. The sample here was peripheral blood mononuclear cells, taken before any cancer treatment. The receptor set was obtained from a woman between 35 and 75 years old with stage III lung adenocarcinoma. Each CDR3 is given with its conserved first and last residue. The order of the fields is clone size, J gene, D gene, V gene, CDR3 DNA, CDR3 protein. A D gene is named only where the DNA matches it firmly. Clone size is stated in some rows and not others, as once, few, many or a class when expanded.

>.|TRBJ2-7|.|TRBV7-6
TGTGCCAGCAGCTTAGGGGTTATGGCGGGGCAGGCCGAGCAGTACTTC
CASSLGVMAGQAEQYF
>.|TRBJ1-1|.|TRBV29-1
TGCAGCGTTGCAGAGGGTCAGAACACTGAAGCTTTCTTT
CSVAEGQNTEAFF
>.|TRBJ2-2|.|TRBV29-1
TGCAGCGTTGTTACGAACACCGGGGAGCTGTTTTTT
CSVVTNTGELFF
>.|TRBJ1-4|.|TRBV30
TGTGCCTCCCACGGGAAGGGGGTTAATGAAAAACTGTTTTTT
CASHGKGVNEKLFF
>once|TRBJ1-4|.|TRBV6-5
TGTGCCAGCAGTTGGGGGACAACTAATGAAAAACTGTTTTTT
CASSWGTTNEKLFF
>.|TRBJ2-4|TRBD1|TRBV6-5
TGTGCCAGCAGTCTCAGGGGGCTGGGAAACATTCAGTACTTC
CASSLRGLGNIQYF
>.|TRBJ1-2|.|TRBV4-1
TGCGCCAGCAGCCAAGATTCCCAGGCCGGAGGTGGCTACACCTTC
CASSQDSQAGGGYTF
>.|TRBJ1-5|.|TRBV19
TGTGCCAGTAGTATGGGCCGGCCTCCGGCCCAGCATTTT
CASSMGRPPAQHF
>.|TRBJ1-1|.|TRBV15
TGTGCCACCAGCCCCGGGACACTGTTCACTGAAGCTTTCTTT
CATSPGTLFTEAFF
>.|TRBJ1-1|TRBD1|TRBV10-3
TGTGCCATCAGTGAAGACAGGGGCACTGAAGCTTTCTTT
CAISEDRGTEAFF
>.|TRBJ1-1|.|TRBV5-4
TGTGCCAGCACCCCTCTGCTAGGGGCGAACACTGAAGCTTTCTTT
CASTPLLGANTEAFF
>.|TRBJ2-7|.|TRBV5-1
TGCGCCAGCAGCTTGGGGTACGAGCAGTACTTC
CASSLGYEQYF
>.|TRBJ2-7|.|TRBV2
TGTGCCAGCAGTGAACCCCTGCGACAGAGCTACGAGCAGTACTTC
CASSEPLRQSYEQYF
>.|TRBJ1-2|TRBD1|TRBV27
TGTGCCAGCAGCCCGGGACAGGGGTATGGCTACACCTTC
CASSPGQGYGYTF
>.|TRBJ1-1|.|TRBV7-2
TGTGCCAGCAGCTCTCGGGTCCAGGTGAACACTGAAGCTTTCTTT
CASSSRVQVNTEAFF
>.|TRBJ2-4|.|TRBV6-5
TGTGCCAGCAGCTCGAGGGGGTGGGACATTCAGTACTTC
CASSSRGWDIQYF
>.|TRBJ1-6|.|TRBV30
TGTGCCTGGAGTAGATCGGGGAATAATTCACCCCTCCACTTT
CAWSRSGNNSPLHF
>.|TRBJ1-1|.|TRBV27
TGTGCCAGCGTTGGGGGACATGAGACCGAAGCTTTCTTT
CASVGGHETEAFF
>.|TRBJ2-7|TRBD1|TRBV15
TGTGCCACCAGCAGAGTCAACAGGGGTCACGAGCAGTACTTC
CATSRVNRGHEQYF
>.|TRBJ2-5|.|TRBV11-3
TGTGCCAGCAGCCGGGACTCCAAAGAGACCCAGTACTTC
CASSRDSKETQYF
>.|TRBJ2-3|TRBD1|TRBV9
TGTGCCAGCAGCGTAGAAGGGGGCCCCACAGATACGCAGTATTTT
CASSVEGGPTDTQYF
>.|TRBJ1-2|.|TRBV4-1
TGCGCCAGCAGCCTAAATCAGGGAATGGATGGCTACACCTTC
CASSLNQGMDGYTF
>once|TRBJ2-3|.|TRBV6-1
TGTGCCAGCAGCCGGGACACCACCACAGATACGCAGTATTTT
CASSRDTTTDTQYF
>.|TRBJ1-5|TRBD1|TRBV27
TGTGCCAGCAGAGGGGCCAACAGGGGTCAGCCCCAGCATTTT
CASRGANRGQPQHF
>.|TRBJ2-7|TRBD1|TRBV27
TGTGCCAGCAGTCTGACAGGGGCCTACGAGCAGTACTTC
CASSLTGAYEQYF
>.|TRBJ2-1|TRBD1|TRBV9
TGTGCCAGCAGCGGGGCCGGGACAGAGATAAACAATGAGCAGTTCTTC
CASSGAGTEINNEQFF
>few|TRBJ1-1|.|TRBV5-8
TGTGCCAGCAGCTTAGGGGCACCGGTAAGGGGCACTGAAGCTTTCTTT
CASSLGAPVRGTEAFF
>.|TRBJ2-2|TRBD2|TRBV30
TGTGCCTGGAGCGGGGGGGCGAACACCGGGGAGCTGTTTTTT
CAWSGGANTGELFF
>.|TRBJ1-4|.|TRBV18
TGTGCCAGCTCACCATCGAACTCTAATGAAAAACTGTTTTTT
CASSPSNSNEKLFF
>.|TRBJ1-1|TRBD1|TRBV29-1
TGCAGCGCCATCGACAGGGTCGCTGAAGCTTTCTTT
CSAIDRVAEAFF
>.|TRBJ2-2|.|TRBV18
TGTGCCAGCTCCGGGGATGACGGGGAGCTGTTTTTT
CASSGDDGELFF
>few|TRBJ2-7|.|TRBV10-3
TGTGCCATCAGTGAGTCAACAGGGATCGACGAGCAGTACTTC
CAISESTGIDEQYF
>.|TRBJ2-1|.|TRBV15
TGTGCCACCAGCGCCGCCGGAGGGGGAAATGAGCAGTTCTTC
CATSAAGGGNEQFF
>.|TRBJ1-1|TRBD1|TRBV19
TGTGCCAGTATGTTGGACAGGGTTTTGAGCACTGAAGCTTTCTTT
CASMLDRVLSTEAFF
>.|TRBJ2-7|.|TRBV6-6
TGTGCCAGCACTCAACAGGGCTCCTACGAGCAGTACTTC
CASTQQGSYEQYF
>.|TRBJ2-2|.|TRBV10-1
TGCGCCAGCAGTGCAGGAGGCGGGAACACCGGGGAGCTGTTTTTT
CASSAGGGNTGELFF
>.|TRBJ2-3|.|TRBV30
TGTGCCTGGTTGCGGGGGCGTACAGATACGCAGTATTTT
CAWLRGRTDTQYF
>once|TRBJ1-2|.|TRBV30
TGTGCCTGGAGGGCATCGGGGGACGGCTACACCTTC
CAWRASGDGYTF
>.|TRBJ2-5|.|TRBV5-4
TGTGCCAGCAGCTCGTGGACGAGCCAAGAGACCCAGTACTTC
CASSSWTSQETQYF
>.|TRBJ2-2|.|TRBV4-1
TGCGCCAGCAGCCAAGAAGGCCGGATGGCCGGGGAGCTGTTTTTT
CASSQEGRMAGELFF
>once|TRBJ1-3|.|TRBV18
TGTGCCAGCTCACCATCGGTGACCTCTGGAAACACCATATATTTT
CASSPSVTSGNTIYF
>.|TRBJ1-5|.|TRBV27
TGTGCCAGCAGCCCGGACGGTTATAGCAATCAGCCCCAGCATTTT
CASSPDGYSNQPQHF
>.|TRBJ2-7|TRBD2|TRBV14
TGTGCCAGCAGCCCAAGCGGGACTAGCGGTATCTACGAGCAGTACTTC
CASSPSGTSGIYEQYF